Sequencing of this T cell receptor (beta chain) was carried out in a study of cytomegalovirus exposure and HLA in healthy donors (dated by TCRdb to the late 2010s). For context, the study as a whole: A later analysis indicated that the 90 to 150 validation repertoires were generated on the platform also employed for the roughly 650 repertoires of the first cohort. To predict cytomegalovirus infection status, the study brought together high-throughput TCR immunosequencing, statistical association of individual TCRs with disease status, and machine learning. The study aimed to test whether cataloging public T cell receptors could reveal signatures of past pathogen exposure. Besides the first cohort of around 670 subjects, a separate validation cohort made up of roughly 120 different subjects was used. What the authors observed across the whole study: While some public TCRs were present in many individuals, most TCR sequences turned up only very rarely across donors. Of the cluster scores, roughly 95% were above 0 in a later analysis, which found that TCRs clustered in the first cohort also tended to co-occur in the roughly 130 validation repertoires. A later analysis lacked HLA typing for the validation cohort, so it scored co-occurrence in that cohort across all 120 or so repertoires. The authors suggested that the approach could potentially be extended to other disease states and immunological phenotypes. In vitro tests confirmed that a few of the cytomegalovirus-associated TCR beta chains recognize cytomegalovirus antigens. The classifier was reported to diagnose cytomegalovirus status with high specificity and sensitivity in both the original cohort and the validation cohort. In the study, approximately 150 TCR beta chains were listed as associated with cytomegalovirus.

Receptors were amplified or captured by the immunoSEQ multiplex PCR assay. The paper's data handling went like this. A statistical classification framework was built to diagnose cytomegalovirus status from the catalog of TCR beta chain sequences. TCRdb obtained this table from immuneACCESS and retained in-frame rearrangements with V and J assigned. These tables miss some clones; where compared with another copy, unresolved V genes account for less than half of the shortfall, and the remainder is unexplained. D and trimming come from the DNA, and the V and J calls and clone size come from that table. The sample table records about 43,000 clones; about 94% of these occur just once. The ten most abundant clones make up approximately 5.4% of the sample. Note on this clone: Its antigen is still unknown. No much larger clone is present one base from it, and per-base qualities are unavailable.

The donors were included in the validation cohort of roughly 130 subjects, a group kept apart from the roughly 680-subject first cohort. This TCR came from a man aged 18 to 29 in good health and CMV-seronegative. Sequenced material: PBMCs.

The CDR3 corresponds to CASSLEVGGDSYGYTF. The DNA sequence is TGTGCCAGCAGCTTAGAGGTTGGCGGGGACAGCTATGGCTACACCTTC. The V and J segments used are TRBV7-2 and TRBJ1-2, with 7 bases in between that match TRBD1. The CDR3 covers 16 residues, taking in both the cysteine and the phenylalanine. The kept DNA is CDR3 alone, 48 bases in frame from the first base. CDR1 and CDR2 were assigned from the germline V gene as SGHTA and FQGNSA. The V end gives up 1 base and the J end 4 bases, leaving 9 bases in the junction not matched to a gene.